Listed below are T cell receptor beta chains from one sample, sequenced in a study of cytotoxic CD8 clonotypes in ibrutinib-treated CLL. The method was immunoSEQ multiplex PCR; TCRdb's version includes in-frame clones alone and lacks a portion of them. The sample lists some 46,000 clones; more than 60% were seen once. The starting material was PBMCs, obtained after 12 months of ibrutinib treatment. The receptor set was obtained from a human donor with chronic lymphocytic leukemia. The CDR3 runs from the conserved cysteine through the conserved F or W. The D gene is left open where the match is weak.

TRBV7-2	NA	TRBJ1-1	CASSFPASEEAFF
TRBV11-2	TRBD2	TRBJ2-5	CASSLVAGKGETQYF
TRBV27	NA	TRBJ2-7	CASSSALSGSYEQYF
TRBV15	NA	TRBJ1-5	CATSRGGAVQPQHF
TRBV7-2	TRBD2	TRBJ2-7	CASGTSGYYEQYF
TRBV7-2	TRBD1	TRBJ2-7	CASSPLRGLIVGSGYEQYF
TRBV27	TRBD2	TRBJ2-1	CASKSWRESRSYNEQFF
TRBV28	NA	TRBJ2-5	CASKEGSKTQYF
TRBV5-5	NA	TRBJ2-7	CASSGGGSYEQYF
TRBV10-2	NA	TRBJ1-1	CASGGDEAFF
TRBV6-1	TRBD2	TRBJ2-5	CASSEGVRASGRLETQYF
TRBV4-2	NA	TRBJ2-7	CASSRSNEGYEQYF
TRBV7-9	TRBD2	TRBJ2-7	CASSSGTTSSYEQYF
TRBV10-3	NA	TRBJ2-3	CAISGDKLSSDTQYF
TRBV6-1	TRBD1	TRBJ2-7	CASSFTGGYEQYF
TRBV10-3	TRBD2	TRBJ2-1	CAISQGLAGGNEQFF
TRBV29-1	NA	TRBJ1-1	CSVGGQLNTEAFF
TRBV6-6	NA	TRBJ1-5	CASSYSGDQPQHF
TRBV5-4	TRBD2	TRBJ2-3	CASSLGGGSPDTQYF
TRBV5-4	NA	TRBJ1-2	CASSLGSAYGYTF
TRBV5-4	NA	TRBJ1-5	CATQQGLDQPQHF
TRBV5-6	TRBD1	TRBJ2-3	CASSLWLGTGCTDTQYF
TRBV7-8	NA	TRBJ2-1	CASSLELSSSYNEQFF
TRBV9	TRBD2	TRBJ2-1	CASSVEGAGDYNEQFF
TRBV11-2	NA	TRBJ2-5	CASSLDAGRWETQYF